These 20 T cell receptor beta chains were sequenced from one sample in a study of blood T cell repertoires in COVID-19. Profiling relied on immunoSEQ multiplex PCR, and the TCRdb table lists in-frame clones only, not all of them. The sample lists some 420,000 clones, roughly nine tenths seen once, with roughly 1.1% in the top ten. Sequenced input: PBMCs or T cells enriched from blood (not recorded which). These receptor sequences come from a man between 25 and 39 years old who had recovered from COVID-19.

V and J are TRBV9 and TRBJ1-3; TRBD1 aligns across 8 bases. The germline V gene has CDR1 SGDLS and CDR2 YYNGEE. The V segment lost 6 bases and the J segment 0 bases; nucleotides outside the gene matches: 2. The CDR3 covers 14 residues. CDR3 amino acids: CASNTGGSGNTIYF. Here the CDR3 DNA reads TGTGCCAGCAACACAGGGGGCTCTGGAAACACCATATATTTT.

V and J are TRBV5-1 and TRBJ2-7; 14 nucleotides match TRBD2. The junction had 7 bases not matched to a gene; V was cut back by 3 bases and J by 5 bases. CDR3 length: 16 amino acids. Germline CDR1 and CDR2: SGHRS and YFSETQ. CDR3 sequence: CASSSGLAGGSNEQYF. The DNA of the CDR3 is TGCGCCAGCAGCTCAGGACTAGCGGGAGGTTCGAACGAGCAGTACTTC.

The DNA of the CDR3 is TGTGCCAGCAGCGAGTCAGGGGGCGGCACCGGGGAGCTGTTTTTT. Its protein is CASSESGGGTGELFF. This sequence joins TRBV7-3 and TRBJ2-2; 8 nucleotides align to TRBD1. Germline CDR1 SGHTA, CDR2 FQGTGA. V trimming: 5 bases; J trimming: 4 bases; junction bases outside the gene matches: 6. The CDR3 length is 15 residues.

V is TRBV29-1 and J is TRBJ2-2; tentatively, D is TRBD1 (6 bases). The CDR3 sequence is 13 residues long. Germline loops: CDR1 SQVTM, CDR2 ANQGSEA. Trimming stripped 5 bases from V and 1 base from J, with 8 bases between. The CDR3 DNA sequence: TGCAGCGTTCGACAGGAGAACACCGGGGAGCTGTTTTTT. Its translation is CSVRQENTGELFF.

The CDR3 DNA sequence: TGTGCCAGTAGTATCGGCTCTGGAAACACCATATATTTT. As protein: CASSIGSGNTIYF. The chain has TRBV19 and TRBJ1-3, with no clear D. The CDR3 is 13 residues long. V dropped 3 bases and J dropped 0 bases, with 3 bases sitting between them. Per germline, CDR1 LNHDA and CDR2 SQIVND (reference sequence).

This sequence joins TRBV11-3 and TRBJ2-1, with 9 bases aligning to TRBD2. With V trimmed by 0 bases and J by 5 bases, 2 bases remained unmatched. The length of the CDR3 is 15 residues. Germline values: CDR1 SGHNT, CDR2 YENEEA. CDR3 sequence (DNA): TGTGCCAGCAGCTTAGACAGACTAGCGGACAATGAGCAGTTCTTC. Translated, it gives CASSLDRLADNEQFF.

The genes are TRBV27 and TRBJ1-2, with 9 bases identical to TRBD1. CDR1 and CDR2 from the germline V gene are MNHEY and SMNVEV (reference sequence). V lost 5 bases to trimming and J lost 3 bases; unmatched junction nucleotides: 4. This CDR3 is built from 14 residues. The CDR3 reads CASSPWTGDYGYTF. In nucleotides, the CDR3 is TGTGCCAGCAGTCCGTGGACAGGGGACTATGGCTACACCTTC.

The genes are TRBV6-5 and TRBJ2-2; no clear D. Trimming shortened V by 6 bases and J by 3 bases, and 5 bases separated the two germline ends. The CDR3 sequence is 12 residues long. The V gene's germline CDR1 is MNHEY and CDR2 SVGAGI. CDR3 nucleotide sequence: TGTGCCAGCAGGCAGGACACCGGGGAGCTGTTTTTT. Translated, it gives CASRQDTGELFF.

This chain uses TRBV11-2 with TRBJ1-2; D not resolved. Deletions cut 5 bases from V and 5 bases from J, with 9 bases between. Germline assignment: CDR1 SGHAT and CDR2 FQNNGV. The CDR3 sequence is 12 residues long. The CDR3 is CASSGPGYGYTF. As DNA, the CDR3 is TGTGCCAGCAGCGGCCCGGGGTATGGCTACACCTTC.

A single count supports this clone. This chain joins TRBV18 and TRBJ1-1, with a weak D call TRBD1 (6 bases). V lost 6 bases and J 0 bases, leaving 17 bases between the germline ends. Germline-derived CDR1 and CDR2 are KGHSH and LQKENI. The CDR3 runs to 16 residues. As DNA, the CDR3 is TGTGCCAGCTCCCTCGAGGGGGAGTGGATGAACACTGAAGCTTTCTTT. Amino acids: CASSLEGEWMNTEAFF.

The rearrangement joins TRBV6-4 to TRBJ2-1; TRBD2 aligns across 8 bases. Germline CDR1 is MRHNA and CDR2 is SNTAGT. The CDR3 runs to 13 residues. V dropped 5 bases and J dropped 6; count of bases not matched to a gene: 3. Here the CDR3 DNA reads TGTGCCAGCAGTCTCACTAGCGGCAATGAGCAGTTCTTC. Translating gives CASSLTSGNEQFF.

The rearrangement links TRBV24-1 to TRBJ2-3; TRBD2 might be the D (7 bases). Trimming took 4 bases from V and 11 from J, leaving 15 bases between them. In germline, CDR1 is KGHDR, CDR2 SFDVKD. The CDR3 is 13 residues long. In nucleotides, the CDR3 is TGTGCCACCAGTGAAGTTGAGGGAGGGGGGCAGTATTTT. This encodes CATSEVEGGGQYF.

V usage is TRBV19 and J usage is TRBJ1-2; 10 bases agree with TRBD1. Germline V lookup: CDR1 LNHDA, CDR2 SQIVND (reference sequence). The V gene end was trimmed by 4 bases and the J gene end by 3 bases; junction bases not matched to a gene: 5. The CDR3 sequence is 15 residues long. The CDR3: CASSTGTGVHYGYTF. The CDR3 DNA reads as TGTGCCAGTAGTACCGGGACAGGGGTTCACTATGGCTACACCTTC.

The V and J genes are TRBV7-3 and TRBJ2-5; D ambiguous. Trimming removed 5 bases at V and 0 bases at J, with 7 bases between. From germline, CDR1 is SGHTA and CDR2 FQGTGA. This CDR3 has 13 residues. The CDR3 region is CASSPKYQETQYF. CDR3 DNA: TGTGCCAGCAGCCCTAAGTACCAAGAGACCCAGTACTTC.

CDR3 sequence reads: CASSITSGAPTDTQYF. CDR3 nucleotide sequence: TGTGCCAGTAGTATAACTAGCGGGGCCCCCACAGATACGCAGTATTTT. V gene TRBV19 combines with J gene TRBJ2-3; 10 bases align to TRBD2. J gave up 2 bases and V 2 bases, and 4 bases lay outside the gene matches. The CDR3 covers 16 residues. CDR1 and CDR2 from the germline V gene are LNHDA and SQIVND (reference sequence).

This clone was detected once. This chain joins TRBV19 and TRBJ2-1, with 9 bases identical to TRBD2. Germline V gene sequence: CDR1 LNHDA, CDR2 SQIVND (reference sequence). Losses at the gene ends were 4 bases for V and 1 base for J; bases not matched to a gene: 2. The CDR3 runs to 15 residues. The chain's CDR3 is CASSKTSGSYNEQFF. DNA of the CDR3: TGTGCCAGTAGTAAAACTAGCGGGTCCTACAATGAGCAGTTCTTC.

The rearrangement uses TRBV28 and TRBJ2-7; the match to TRBD2 covers 10 bases. J gave up 5 bases and V 1 base, and 8 bases lay outside the gene matches. This CDR3 is built from 16 residues. The germline CDR1 and CDR2 sequences are MDHEN and SYDVKM. The CDR3 is CASSLLASGSIHEQYF. DNA of the CDR3: TGTGCCAGCAGTTTATTGGCTAGCGGGAGTATCCACGAGCAGTACTTC.

The chain uses TRBV5-1 and TRBJ2-2, with TRBD1 as a possible D gene (5 bases). Trimming took 4 bases from V and 1 from J, leaving 14 bases between them. The germline CDR1 and CDR2 sequences are SGHRS and YFSETQ. This CDR3 is 16 amino acids long. The CDR3 protein is CASSTPRVGNTGELFF. The CDR3, as DNA: TGCGCCAGCAGCACACCCAGGGTTGGGAACACCGGGGAGCTGTTTTTT. The full variable domain, rest sourced from reference TRBV5-1 and TRBJ2-2, is KAGVTQTPRYLIKTRGQQVTLSCSPISGHRSVSWYQQTPGQGLQFLFEYFSETQRNKGNFPGRFSGRQFSNSRSEMNVSTLELGDSALYLCASSTPRVGNTGELFFGEGSRLTVL.

This rearrangement joins TRBV18 to TRBJ2-1; no reliable D call. V was trimmed by 2 bases and J by 7 bases, leaving 9 bases between them. Germline V gene sequence: CDR1 KGHSH, CDR2 LQKENI. This CDR3 has 13 amino acids. The CDR3 sequence is CASSPSGPNEQFF. Here the CDR3 DNA reads TGTGCCAGCTCACCATCTGGGCCGAATGAGCAGTTCTTC.

The rearrangement uses TRBV28 and TRBJ1-1, with 8 bases that match TRBD1. This CDR3 spans 15 amino acids. V lost 4 bases and J lost 3; bases outside the gene matches: 7. Per the germline V gene, CDR1 is MDHEN and CDR2 is SYDVKM. The CDR3 DNA reads as TGTGCCAGCAGTTCCGGACAGGGATGGGACACTGAAGCTTTCTTT. This translates into CASSSGQGWDTEAFF.